This T cell receptor (beta chain) was identified during a study of blood T cell repertoires in COVID-19. The CDR3 has 14 amino acids. Germline lookup yields CDR1 GTSNPN and CDR2 SVGIG (reference sequence). Between the trimmed V and J ends, which lost 0 bases and 2 bases, there was a span of 7 bases. Recruitment covered about 25 US areas and drew participants whose ages spanned roughly 18 to 90 years. Symptom resolution, clearance, or two negative PCRs marked the recovered donors of Cohort 3. Authors' processing steps: From reference gene primer amplification, estimates of nucleated cell counts were derived. Some clones are missing from TCRdb's copy, which holds only in-frame ones; the method was immunoSEQ multiplex PCR. D and trimming were read from the DNA, whereas the V and J calls and clone size are those reported in that table. Of about 270,000 clones listed, 70% to 90% were seen once; the top ten hold approximately 1%.

The material sequenced was PBMCs or T cells enriched from blood (not recorded which). The TCR was taken from a woman in her twenties or thirties who had recovered from COVID-19. The V gene is TRBV30, the J gene TRBJ1-4; the D is unclear. As DNA, the CDR3 is TGTGCCTGGAGTGTAGCGGGGACTAATGAAAAACTGTTTTTT. Amino acid sequence: CAWSVAGTNEKLFF. The entire variable domain, with the rest obtained from reference TRBV30 and TRBJ1-4, is as follows: SQTIHQWPATLVQPVGSPLSLECTVEGTSNPNLYWYRQAAGRGLQLLFYSVGIGQISSEVPQNLSASRPQDRQFILSSKKLLLSDSGFYLCAWSVAGTNEKLFFGSGTQLSVL.